This entry concerns a single T cell receptor (beta chain). Its antigen is currently unknown. The data were obtained in a study of cytomegalovirus exposure and HLA in healthy donors. Study details: The approximately 110 validation repertoires, a later analysis reported, used the same platform as the 666 first-cohort repertoires.

Separate from the roughly 630-subject first cohort was the approximately 130-subject validation cohort, to which the donors belonged. Whole-study results and caveats: Cytomegalovirus association was listed for 164 TCR beta chains. Most TCR sequences were uncommon, yet certain public TCRs appeared in many donors.

Here immunoSEQ multiplex PCR was the method, and the copy in TCRdb shows in-frame clones only, minus some. This sample has 90,000 or so clones, with 85% found just once. This receptor was obtained from a man aged 18 to 29 in good health and CMV-seropositive. Sequencing was carried out using PBMCs.

CDR3 loop: CASSSQGMAGNIQYF. The CDR3 DNA reads as TGCGCCAGCAGCTCACAGGGGATGGCGGGAAACATTCAGTACTTC. The rearrangement links TRBV5-1 to TRBJ2-4, with 7 nucleotides matching TRBD1. V dropped 3 bases and J dropped 6; count of bases not matched to a gene: 9. CDR3 length: 15 amino acids. Germline V gives CDR1 SGHRS, CDR2 YFSETQ.